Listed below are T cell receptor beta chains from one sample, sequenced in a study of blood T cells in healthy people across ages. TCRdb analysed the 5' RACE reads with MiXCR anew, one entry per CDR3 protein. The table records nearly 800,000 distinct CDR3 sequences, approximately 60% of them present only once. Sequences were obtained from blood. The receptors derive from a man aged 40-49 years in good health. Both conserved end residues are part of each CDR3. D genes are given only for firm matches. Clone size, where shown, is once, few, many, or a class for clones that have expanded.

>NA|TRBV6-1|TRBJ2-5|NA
TGTGCCAGCAGTGAAGCGCTGGGGCGCGAAGAGACCCAGTACTTC
CASSEALGREETQYF
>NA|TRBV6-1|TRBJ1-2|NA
TGTGCCAGCAGTGAAATCAGCGGTGGCTACACCTTC
CASSEISGGYTF
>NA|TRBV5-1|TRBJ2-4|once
TGCGCCAGCAGCTTGGTAATCGTTGGCAACATTCAGTACTTC
CASSLVIVGNIQYF
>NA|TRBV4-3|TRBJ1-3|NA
TGCGCCAGCAGCCAAGATGCAGGGACTGGAAACACCATATATTTT
CASSQDAGTGNTIYF
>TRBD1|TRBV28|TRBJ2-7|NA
TGTGCCAGCAGTTCCCTCATGGGACAGGGAGAGGGCGAGCAGTACTTC
CASSSLMGQGEGEQYF
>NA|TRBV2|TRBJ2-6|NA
TGTGCCAGCACCATGTTTTCTGGGGCCAACGTCCTGACTTTC
CASTMFSGANVLTF
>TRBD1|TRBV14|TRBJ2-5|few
TGTGCCAGCAGCCGCCGACGTGGGGACAGGGCCTTCGAGACCCAGTACTTC
CASSRRRGDRAFETQYF
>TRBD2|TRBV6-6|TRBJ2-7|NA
TGTGCCAGCAGTTACGCTAGCGGGAGGGCCTCCTACGAGCAGTACTTC
CASSYASGRASYEQYF
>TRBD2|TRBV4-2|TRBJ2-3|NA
TGTGCCAGCAGCCAACGAGGGAGCGGGGTCACAGATACGCAGTATTTT
CASSQRGSGVTDTQYF
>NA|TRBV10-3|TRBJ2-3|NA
TGTGCCATCAGGCCCCAGGAAAGGGGCTACACAGATACGCAGTATTTT
CAIRPQERGYTDTQYF
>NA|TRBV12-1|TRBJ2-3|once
TGTGCCAGCAGCTCGGGACTAGCGGGGGGTACTGCGACAGATACGCAGTATTTT
CASSSGLAGGTATDTQYF
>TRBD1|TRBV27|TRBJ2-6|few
TGTGCCAGCAATTTGCCACTCCATGGACAGGGCGGTGGGGCCAACGTCCTGACTTTC
CASNLPLHGQGGGANVLTF
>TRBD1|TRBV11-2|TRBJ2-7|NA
TGTGCCAGCAGCTTAGACCGACAGGGCAGGCTCTACGAGCAGTACTTC
CASSLDRQGRLYEQYF
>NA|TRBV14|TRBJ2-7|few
TGTGCCAGCACCCTAGGATCAGGGTTCGAGCAGTACTTC
CASTLGSGFEQYF
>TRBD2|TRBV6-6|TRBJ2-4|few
TGTGCCAGCAGTCCGGGACTAGCAGACTCAGCCAAAAACATTCAGTACTTC
CASSPGLADSAKNIQYF
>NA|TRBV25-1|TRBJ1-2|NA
TGTGCCAGCAGGGGGGAATTTAATGGCTACACCTTC
CASRGEFNGYTF
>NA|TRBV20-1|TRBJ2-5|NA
TGCAGTGCGGACGGGGAGACCCAGTACTTC
CSADGETQYF
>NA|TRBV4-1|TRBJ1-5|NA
TGCGCCAGCAGCAGCCCCCAGCATTTT
CASSSPQHF
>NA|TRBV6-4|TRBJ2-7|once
NA
CASSDFRGEQYF